This TCR beta chain emerged from a study of OX40 agonist ivuxolimab in advanced cancers. Study context: Antecedent anti-PD-1, anti-PD-L1 or anti-CTLA-4 therapy was permissible, with under 50% having received some.

Some clones are missing from TCRdb's copy, which holds only in-frame ones; the method was immunoSEQ multiplex PCR. The repertoire has some 52,000 clones, 80% to 95% of them found once; the top ten carry approximately 25%. V was pared by 4 bases and J by 2 bases, with 12 bases between. The CDR3 is 15 amino acids. Germline loops: CDR1 MNHEY, CDR2 SVGAGI. Sample: CD4+ or CD8+ T cells sorted from blood, taken in a trial of the OX40 agonist ivuxolimab. This TCR came from an adult with an advanced solid tumor such as melanoma, head and neck, liver or kidney cancer. The chain combines TRBV6-5 with TRBJ1-3, with D possibly matching TRBD1 (5 bases). The CDR3 here is CASSSQGLAGNTIYF. CDR3 nucleotide sequence: TGTGCCAGCAGTTCCCAGGGATTAGCTGGAAACACCATATATTTT.